One and the same sample provided the 12 T cell receptor beta chains below, sequenced in a study of identical twins. TCRdb fed the 5' RACE reads into MiXCR, producing one record per CDR3 protein. The table records 1,800,000 or so distinct CDR3 sequences, about 30% of them present only once. Sequenced input: cord blood. Receptor source: a newborn girl in good health.

The V call is TRBV7-8, the J call TRBJ1-1; 9 bases match TRBD1. Germline V lookup: CDR1 SGHVS, CDR2 FQNEAQ. This CDR3 region has 21 residues. J was trimmed by 2 bases and V by 5 bases; bases with no gene match: 24. The CDR3 protein is CASSRYRDRALSRIVNTEAFF. The CDR3 DNA reads as TGTGCCAGCAGCCGTTACCGGGACAGGGCCCTCTCCCGCATAGTTAACACTGAAGCTTTCTTT. The full variable domain, in which reference TRBV7-8 and TRBJ1-1 provide the parts outside the CDR3, is GAGVSQSPRYKVAKRGQDVALRCDPISGHVSLFWYQQALGQGPEFLTYFQNEAQLDKSGLPSDRFFAERPEGSVSTLKIQRTQQEDSAVYLCASSRYRDRALSRIVNTEAFFGQGTRLTVV.

The chain couples TRBV7-2 to TRBJ2-7; tentative D call: TRBD2 (5 bases). Germline CDR1 SGHTA, CDR2 FQGNSA. V was cut by 4 bases and J by 3 bases, with 16 bases left in between. This CDR3 is 15 amino acids long. CDR3 in amino acids: CASSSPAGGGYEQYF. The CDR3 DNA reads TGTGCCAGCAGCTCCCCGGCGGGTGGAGGCTACGAGCAGTACTTC.

The chain combines TRBV5-1 with TRBJ2-6; D is unclear. Trimming removed 1 base at V and 0 bases at J, with 14 bases between. CDR1 and CDR2 (germline): SGHRS, YFSETQ. The CDR3 extends over 18 amino acids. Written as DNA, the CDR3 is TGCGCCAGCAGCTTGCCTCTCAGGCAAAACTCTGGGGCCAACGTCCTGACTTTC. Translated: CASSLPLRQNSGANVLTF.

This chain joins TRBV2 and TRBJ2-7; 9 bases agree with TRBD1. Germline CDR1 and CDR2: SNHLY and FYNNEI. The CDR3 contains 14 residues. With 6 bases clipped from V and 3 bases from J, the junction kept 6 bases outside the gene matches. CDR3 DNA: TGTGCCAGCAGGGTAATGACAGGGGGCTACGAGCAGTACTTC. Amino acid sequence: CASRVMTGGYEQYF.

The CDR3 DNA reads TGCGCCAGCAGCCACCCGGGACTAGCCAACAATGAGCAGTACTTC. Translation gives CASSHPGLANNEQYF. The V gene is TRBV4-1, the J gene TRBJ2-7, with 9 bases aligning to TRBD2. The CDR3 spans 15 residues. Germline V gives CDR1 MGHRA, CDR2 YSYEKL. Trimming at V came to 3 bases and at J to 7 bases, leaving 10 bases not matched to a gene.

This chain connects TRBV27 to TRBJ2-1, with 15 bases identical to TRBD2. Germline V gives CDR1 MNHEY, CDR2 SMNVEV (reference sequence). V was clipped by 1 base and J by 2 bases; unmatched bases: 0. The CDR3 covers 17 residues. The CDR3 DNA is TGTGCCAGCAGTTTATGGACTAGCGGGGGGGCCTACAATGAGCAGTTCTTC. Translating it yields CASSLWTSGGAYNEQFF.

This chain connects TRBV7-9 to TRBJ1-3; TRBD1 matches at 7 bases. The J segment lost 0 bases and the V segment lost 6 bases, leaving 11 bases of the junction unmatched. Looked up from germline, CDR1 is SEHNR and CDR2 is FQNEAQ (reference sequence). CDR3 size: 17 residues. CDR3 nucleotides: TGTGCCAGCAGTCAAGGGGGCAGCCAGAGCTCTGGAAACACCATATATTTT. Translation: CASSQGGSQSSGNTIYF.

The chain links TRBV10-3 to TRBJ2-1; 9 bases map to TRBD2. CDR1 is ENHRY, CDR2 SYGVKD, per germline. The CDR3 spans 14 residues. With V trimmed by 10 bases and J by 0 bases, 4 bases remained unmatched. The DNA of the CDR3 is TGTGCCACCGGACTAGCGAGCTCCTACAATGAGCAGTTCTTC. Protein sequence: CATGLASSYNEQFF.

This chain joins TRBV20-1 and TRBJ2-7; a possible D gene is TRBD2 (5 bases). Germline loops: CDR1 DFQATT, CDR2 SNEGSKA (reference sequence). Trimming left V 0 bases short and J 2 bases short, with 8 bases between. The CDR3 runs to 13 residues. The chain's CDR3 is CSARDGNPYEQYF. For the CDR3, the DNA is TGCAGTGCTAGAGACGGGAACCCCTACGAGCAGTACTTC.

The table lists this clonotype with many counts. This rearrangement joins TRBV29-1 to TRBJ2-7; 9 bases match TRBD1. The CDR3 has 13 amino acids. Germline V gene sequence: CDR1 SQVTM, CDR2 ANQGSEA. Trimming took 6 bases from V and 6 from J; bases not matched to a gene: 9. This CDR3 is CSVPGQGLSEQYF. CDR3 DNA: TGCAGCGTACCGGGACAGGGTCTCTCCGAGCAGTACTTC.

This clonotype was seen many times. This sequence joins TRBV27 and TRBJ1-2, with D perhaps TRBD1 (6 bases). The length of the CDR3 is 13 residues. V dropped 0 bases and J dropped 6 bases, with 8 bases sitting between them. Germline lookup yields CDR1 MNHEY and CDR2 SMNVEV (reference sequence). CDR3 DNA sequence: TGTGCCAGCAGTTTATCCAGGGGTAATGGCTACACCTTC. This translates into CASSLSRGNGYTF.

Only a few counts were recorded for this clonotype. The genes are TRBV27 and TRBJ2-2, with TRBD2 identical over 9 bases. Trimming at V came to 7 bases and at J to 7 bases, leaving 7 bases not matched to a gene. In germline, CDR1 is MNHEY, CDR2 SMNVEV (reference sequence). The CDR3 is 14 residues long. CDR3 in amino acids: CASIAGGPHGELFF. DNA for the CDR3: TGTGCCAGCATCGCGGGGGGGCCTCACGGGGAGCTGTTTTTT.